This T cell receptor (beta chain) derives from a study of chemoradiotherapy in HPV16-positive cancers. General observations from the study: Candidate HPV-specific clones and E7-related TCR motifs grew in tumor during treatment.

Libraries were prepared by immunoSEQ multiplex PCR; TCRdb keeps only in-frame clonotypes and omits some of them. This table holds approximately 32,000 clones, 80% to 90% found once. As concerns this clone: What it binds is not known.

The V and J ends lost 2 bases and 2 bases respectively, with 13 bases between them. The CDR3 is 15 residues long. Germline V lookup: CDR1 SGHDT, CDR2 YYEEEE. The source material was blood, sampled from a patient who underwent chemoradiotherapy. This clonotype originated in a human donor with HPV-associated anogenital cancer. The chain is built from TRBV5-6 and TRBJ2-5; perhaps TRBD1 as D (5 bases). The CDR3 region has the DNA TGTGCCAGCAGCTTTAACCCAGGGATTCAAGAGACCCAGTACTTC. Its translation is CASSFNPGIQETQYF.